The 3 T cell receptor beta chains listed next were all sequenced from one sample in a study of T cell responses to AZD1222 COVID-19 vaccine. Sequencing used immunoSEQ multiplex PCR; TCRdb keeps in-frame clones, though not all of them. Among over 150,000 clones listed, around 90% were seen once. This specimen consisted of peripheral blood, obtained on day 0 of AZD1222 vaccination. Source of these receptors: an adult in good health.

The J gene is TRBJ2-7, the V gene TRBV12-5; no clear D gene. This CDR3 is built from 16 residues. V was pared by 1 base and J by 2 bases, with 15 bases between. Germline V gene data show CDR1 as LGHNT and CDR2 as FRNRAP. CDR3 residues: CASGLALRTHPYEQYF. The CDR3 nucleotides are TGTGCTAGTGGTTTGGCCCTACGCACCCACCCCTACGAGCAGTACTTC. The complete variable domain, with remaining parts taken from reference TRBV12-5 and TRBJ2-7, reads DARVTQTPRHKVTEMGQEVTMRCQPILGHNTVFWYRQTMMQGLELLAYFRNRAPLDDSGMPKDRFSAEMPDATLATLKIQPSEPRDSAVYFCASGLALRTHPYEQYFGPGTRLTVT.

This chain joins TRBV29-1 and TRBJ2-1, with D hard to call. The CDR3 runs to 12 residues. Germline V gene sequence: CDR1 SQVTM, CDR2 ANQGSEA. Trimming removed 8 bases from V and 7 bases from J, with 15 bases in between. The CDR3 DNA follows: TGCAGCCTCTCGCCAAACGTAAATGAGCAGTTCTTC. Protein: CSLSPNVNEQFF.

This chain links TRBV2 with TRBJ2-7, with 7 bases identical to TRBD1. Germline CDR1 reads SNHLY; CDR2 reads FYNNEI. The CDR3 is 15 amino acids. Unmatched junction bases numbered 6, after V lost 2 bases and J lost 2 bases. DNA for the CDR3: TGTGCCAGCAGTGAAACCCCTGGGACAGCCTACGAGCAGTACTTC. This translates into CASSETPGTAYEQYF.